This passage covers 5 T cell receptor beta chains from one sample sequenced in a study of T cells after yellow fever vaccination. TCRdb redid the calling of the 5' RACE reads with MiXCR, one entry per CDR3 protein. The repertoire holds roughly 310,000 distinct CDR3 sequences, with 7.5% to 9% as singletons. Sample: PBMCs, taken on the day of the first yellow fever vaccination. The receptors originated from a man between 18 and 35 years old who received the YFV17D yellow fever vaccine.

The V and J genes are TRBV24-1 and TRBJ2-1; D not certain. This CDR3 comprises 14 residues. Trimming stripped 1 base from V and 3 bases from J, with 6 bases between. Germline CDR1 reads KGHDR; CDR2 reads SFDVKD. In DNA, the CDR3 is TGTGCCACCAGTGATTTTAGATACTACAATGAGCAGTTCTTC. Translating it yields CATSDFRYYNEQFF.

V and J are TRBV19 and TRBJ2-2; 11 bases line up with TRBD1. Germline trimming cut 3 bases from V and 6 bases from J; bases unmatched to any gene: 0. Germline CDR1 reads LNHDA; CDR2 reads SQIVND (reference sequence). This CDR3 region has 14 residues. CDR3 sequence: CASSMGQGAGELFF. CDR3 in DNA: TGTGCCAGTAGTATGGGACAGGGGGCCGGGGAGCTGTTTTTT.

CDR3 in amino acids: CASSLAAWTGAGANVLTF. DNA for the CDR3: TGCGCCAGCAGCTTGGCGGCCTGGACAGGGGCAGGGGCCAACGTCCTGACTTTC. The genes are TRBV5-1 and TRBJ2-6; 9 nucleotides line up with TRBD1. The length of the CDR3 is 18 residues. V gave up 0 bases and J gave up 4 bases; unmatched junction bases: 8. Germline assignment: CDR1 SGHRS and CDR2 YFSETQ.

About this clonotype itself: As the CDR3 is not closed by the conserved phenylalanine or tryptophan, this likely results from a read error. V gene TRBV5-1 combines with J gene TRBJ1-1; TRBD1 matches at 8 bases. V was clipped by 7 bases and J by 1 base; unmatched bases: 6. CDR3 length: 14 residues. The germline V gene has CDR1 SGHRS and CDR2 YFSETQ. DNA of the CDR3: TGCGCCAGCGGTCTGACAGGGGAGAACACTGAAGCTTTCTAT. Translation gives CASGLTGENTEAFY.

V usage is TRBV19 and J usage is TRBJ1-5; no reliable D call. The germline V and J ends were trimmed by 0 bases and 4 bases, with 22 bases remaining between them. The CDR3 has 19 amino acids. From germline, CDR1 is LNHDA and CDR2 SQIVND (reference sequence). The CDR3 reads CASSIDIARSHFNNQPQHF. The CDR3 DNA is TGTGCCAGTAGTATAGATATTGCCCGGAGCCATTTCAATAATCAGCCCCAGCATTTT.